Below are 7 T cell receptor beta chains sequenced from a single sample in a study of cytomegalovirus exposure and HLA in healthy donors. The primer mix had 60 Vbeta and 13 Jbeta primers. The assay was immunoSEQ multiplex PCR, and TCRdb's table has in-frame clones only and misses some. This table has roughly 66,000 clones, roughly two thirds appearing once. The source material was PBMCs. Every receptor here comes from a woman in her forties or fifties in good health and CMV-seronegative.

In its sample, this clone was seen once. The V and J genes are TRBV4-1 and TRBJ1-2; D is uncertain. V was cut by 3 bases and J by 5 bases, with 7 bases left in between. CDR3 length: 12 amino acids. Germline V gene sequence: CDR1 MGHRA, CDR2 YSYEKL. This CDR3 reads CASSQGDYGYTF. CDR3 bases: TGCGCCAGCAGCCAGGGAGATTATGGCTACACCTTC.

This rearrangement joins TRBV18 to TRBJ2-1; D is ambiguous. The CDR3 covers 13 residues. V was pared by 2 bases and J by 1 base, with 3 bases between. Germline CDR1 and CDR2: KGHSH and LQKENI. CDR3 DNA: TGTGCCAGCTCACCAGAGTCCTACAATGAGCAGTTCTTC. This codes for CASSPESYNEQFF.

The chain employs TRBV5-4 and TRBJ2-2; the match to TRBD2 covers 10 bases. CDR1 and CDR2 (germline): SGHNT, YYREEE (reference sequence). The CDR3 runs 16 residues. Trimming removed 5 bases from V and 8 bases from J; junction bases left unmatched: 12. CDR3 bases: TGTGCCAGCAGACAGCTAGCGGGAGTGGTGGTGGGGGAGCTGTTTTTT. As protein: CASRQLAGVVVGELFF.

This clone has a handful of counts. V usage is TRBV28 and J usage is TRBJ2-7, with 7 bases that match TRBD1. This CDR3 comprises 12 residues. The ends lost 5 bases at V and 6 bases at J; junction bases unmatched: 4. Germline CDR1 MDHEN, CDR2 SYDVKM. CDR3 residues: CASSKDRAEQYF. Written as DNA, the CDR3 is TGTGCCAGCAGTAAAGACAGGGCCGAGCAGTACTTC.

V usage is TRBV14 and J usage is TRBJ1-5; TRBD1 matches 10 bases. This CDR3 has 17 residues. CDR1 SGHDN and CDR2 FVKESK come from the germline V gene. Trimming removed 4 bases from V and 6 bases from J; junction bases left unmatched: 12. The CDR3 DNA reads as TGTGCCAGCAGCCCTCCGAAGGGGGGACAGGGGAGTCAGCCCCAGCATTTT. Translating it yields CASSPPKGGQGSQPQHF.

The chain is built from TRBV5-1 and TRBJ1-2; D gene unclear. CDR1 is SGHRS and CDR2 is YFSETQ in the germline V gene. This CDR3 is 14 amino acids long. Trimming cost V 4 bases and J 9 bases, with 19 bases left between them. The CDR3 DNA reads TGCGCCAGCAGCCTTGGGGAGCTTCCCCATCGCTACACCTTC. This encodes CASSLGELPHRYTF.

V is TRBV2 and J is TRBJ2-1, with TRBD2 matching over 8 bases. The V and J ends lost 2 bases and 6 bases, in that order; junction bases with no gene match: 6. Germline-derived CDR1 and CDR2 are SNHLY and FYNNEI. This CDR3 contains 15 residues. DNA of the CDR3: TGTGCCAGCAGTGAATCGGGACTAGGTGGCAATGAGCAGTTCTTC. Translation gives CASSESGLGGNEQFF.